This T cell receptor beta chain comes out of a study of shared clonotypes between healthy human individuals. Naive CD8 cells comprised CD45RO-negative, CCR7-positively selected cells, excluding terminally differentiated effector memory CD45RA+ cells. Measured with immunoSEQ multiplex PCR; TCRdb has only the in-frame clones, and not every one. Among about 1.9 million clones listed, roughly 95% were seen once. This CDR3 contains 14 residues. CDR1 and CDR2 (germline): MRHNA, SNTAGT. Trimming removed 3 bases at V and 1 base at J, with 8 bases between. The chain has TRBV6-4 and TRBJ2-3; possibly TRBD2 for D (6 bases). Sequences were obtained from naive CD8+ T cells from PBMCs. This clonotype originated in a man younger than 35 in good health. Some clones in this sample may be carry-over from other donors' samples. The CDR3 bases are TGTGCCAGCAGTGAGGGGGGTCGCACAGATACGCAGTATTTT. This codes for CASSEGGRTDTQYF.